This T cell receptor (beta chain) was found in a study of blood T cell repertoires in COVID-19. In the study overall: Whether acute or convalescent, the COVID-19 samples came from the United States, Italy and Spain. Nucleic acid was either cDNA or gDNA, and it came from T cells, B-cell-depleted T cells, or PBMCs.

Patients of the Seattle cohort, enrolled during active infection, were followed longitudinally. This CDR3 is 15 amino acids long. Per the germline V gene, CDR1 is KGHSH and CDR2 is LQKENI. V dropped 6 bases and J dropped 3; count of bases not matched to a gene: 6. Per the original data handling: Estimation of nucleated cell counts was performed using reference gene primer amplification. The repertoire was sequenced with immunoSEQ multiplex PCR; TCRdb's copy has only in-frame clones and lacks some. V, J and clone size reflect that table, while D and trimming were determined from the DNA. Of about 330,000 clones in the sample, 80% to 90% were seen once. Worth noting for this clone: The same CDR3 can be traced to other DNA sequences in this sample.

The receptor was isolated from a man aged 25-45 years with COVID-19, enrolled during active disease. This rearrangement joins TRBV18 to TRBJ2-1; 9 nucleotides line up with TRBD2. Material for sequencing was peripheral blood. CDR3 DNA: TGTGCCAGCTCCCCCCGGACTAGCGACTACAATGAGCAGTTCTTC. It is translated as CASSPRTSDYNEQFF.